A single T cell receptor (beta chain) is shown here with its context. Its antigen is currently unknown. The source of the sample is a study of metastatic and nonmetastatic thyroid tumors. About the research overall: Repertoires from blood and tumor or nodule tissue of malignant and benign thyroid patients were compared. Study results and caveats: In blood and tumor, TCR beta diversity was reportedly significantly higher in malignant thyroid tumors than in benign nodules.

This CDR3 spans 15 amino acids. Germline CDR1 and CDR2: MNHNS and SASEGT. The V end lost 6 bases, the J end lost 5 bases, and 20 bases lay between the germline ends. TCRdb called clones again from the PCR reads with MiXCR. The table records around 22,000 clones, roughly 23% of them present only once. The entire patient cohort was treatment-naive prior to thyroid surgery. This chain links TRBV6-1 with TRBJ2-7; tentatively, D is TRBD2 (5 bases). This TCR came from a female donor with papillary thyroid cancer or a benign thyroid nodule (not recorded which). Some clones in this sample may be carry-over from other donors' samples. The specimen was blood. The DNA of the CDR3 is TGTGCCAGCAGCCGCGTCCCGGTGGAGGTTGACGAGCAGTACTTC. Its protein product is CASSRVPVEVDEQYF.